Detailed here is one T cell receptor (beta chain). This sample was included in a study of blood T cell repertoires in COVID-19. Turning to the study itself: Sources were T cells, B-cell-depleted T cells, or PBMCs; the material itself was cDNA or gDNA.

V lost 8 bases and J lost 5; bases outside the gene matches: 14. Germline V gene sequence: CDR1 SGHTA, CDR2 FQGNSA. The CDR3 consists of 15 residues. The assay was immunoSEQ multiplex PCR, and TCRdb's table has in-frame clones only and misses some. The sample holds under 300,000 clones; nearly 90% are singletons and the top ten take 2% to 2.5%. Sequencing was performed on peripheral blood. The chain recombines TRBV7-2 with TRBJ2-5; 7 positions match TRBD1. The TCR was taken from a woman in her thirties or forties who had recovered from COVID-19. Written as DNA, the CDR3 is TGTGCCAGCTCCATTCGCTCGGGACAGCTGGAGACCCAGTACTTC. This gives the protein CASSIRSGQLETQYF.